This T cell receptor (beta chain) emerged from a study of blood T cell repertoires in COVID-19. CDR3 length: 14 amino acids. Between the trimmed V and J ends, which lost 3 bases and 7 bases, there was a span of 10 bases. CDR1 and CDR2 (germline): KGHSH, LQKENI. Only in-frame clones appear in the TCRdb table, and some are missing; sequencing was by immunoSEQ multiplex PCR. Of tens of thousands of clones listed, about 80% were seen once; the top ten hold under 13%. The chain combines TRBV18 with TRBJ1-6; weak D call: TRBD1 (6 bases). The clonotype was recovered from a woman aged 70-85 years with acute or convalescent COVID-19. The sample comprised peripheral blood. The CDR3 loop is CASSPGQGNSPLHF. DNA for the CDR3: TGTGCCAGCTCACCGGGGCAGGGGAATTCACCCCTCCACTTT.